Listed below are T cell receptor beta chains from one sample, sequenced in a study of T cell repertoires in cytomegalovirus infection. These receptors' targets are unknown. TCRdb processed the reads anew with MiXCR; each CDR3 protein has one entry. Altogether some 560,000 distinct CDR3 sequences are present, about 40% being singletons, with the ten largest covering 48%. Specimen: cultured PBMCs, collected from culture after CMV antigen stimulation. The receptors were sampled from a human donor in good health (CMV status not recorded). Some clones in this sample may be carry-over from other donors' samples. Each CDR3 is given with its conserved first and last residue. A D gene is named only where the DNA matches it firmly. Size is stated for part of the rows, as once, few or many counts, or as a class when the clone is expanded.

clone size: -
V gene: TRBV2
D gene: TRBD1
J gene: TRBJ2-7
CDR3 protein: CASSLPDRLYSYEQYF
CDR3 DNA: TGTGCCAGCAGCTTACCGGACAGGTTGTACTCCTACGAGCAGTACTTC

clone size: few
V gene: TRBV7-9
D gene: TRBD2
J gene: TRBJ2-3
CDR3 protein: CASSQTSGAPTDTQYF
CDR3 DNA: TGTGCCAGCAGCCAGACTAGCGGGGCACCCACAGATACGCAGTATTTT

clone size: -
V gene: TRBV12-3/TRBV12-4
D gene: -
J gene: TRBJ2-1
CDR3 protein: CASIFGRPGRSYNEQFF
CDR3 DNA: TGTGCCAGCATTTTTGGAAGGCCGGGAAGGTCCTACAATGAGCAGTTCTTC

clone size: -
V gene: TRBV7-6
D gene: -
J gene: TRBJ1-1
CDR3 protein: CASSPDSVVTEAFF
CDR3 DNA: TGTGCCAGCAGTCCAGATTCTGTAGTCACTGAAGCTTTCTTT

clone size: -
V gene: TRBV27
D gene: -
J gene: TRBJ1-1
CDR3 protein: CASSPHSTGDTEAFF
CDR3 DNA: TGTGCCAGCAGTCCACACTCCACGGGGGACACTGAAGCTTTCTTT

clone size: -
V gene: TRBV28
D gene: -
J gene: TRBJ2-7
CDR3 protein: CASSFTGEPGGKQYF
CDR3 DNA: TGTGCCAGCAGTTTCACGGGGGAGCCCGGTGGGAAGCAGTACTTC

clone size: few
V gene: TRBV7-2
D gene: -
J gene: TRBJ1-6
CDR3 protein: CASSSRRVWNSPLHF
CDR3 DNA: TGTGCCAGCAGCTCCCGCCGGGTTTGGAATTCACCCCTCCACTTT

clone size: -
V gene: TRBV7-9
D gene: -
J gene: TRBJ1-3
CDR3 protein: CASSLNFIGNTIYF
CDR3 DNA: TGTGCCAGCAGCTTAAACTTCATTGGAAACACCATATATTTT

clone size: -
V gene: TRBV7-9
D gene: -
J gene: TRBJ1-4
CDR3 protein: CASSSSMGEAGEKLFF
CDR3 DNA: TGTGCCAGCAGCTCATCTATGGGGGAGGCCGGGGAAAAACTGTTTTTT

clone size: once
V gene: TRBV7-6
D gene: -
J gene: TRBJ2-1
CDR3 protein: CASSFLDTDNEQFF
CDR3 DNA: TGTGCCAGCAGCTTCCTGGACACTGACAATGAGCAGTTCTTC

clone size: few
V gene: TRBV6-1
D gene: TRBD1
J gene: TRBJ1-6
CDR3 protein: CASRQSTGENSPLHF
CDR3 DNA: TGTGCCAGCAGACAGAGTACAGGGGAGAATTCACCCCTCCACTTT

clone size: -
V gene: TRBV6-2/TRBV6-3
D gene: TRBD2
J gene: TRBJ2-1
CDR3 protein: CASSRGGSEFF
CDR3 DNA: TGTGCCAGCAGTCGGGGGGGGTCAGAGTTCTTC

clone size: -
V gene: TRBV5-1
D gene: TRBD2
J gene: TRBJ2-1
CDR3 protein: CASSPRDYVRDGQFF
CDR3 DNA: TGCGCCAGCAGCCCCCGGGACTACGTCCGAGATGGGCAGTTCTTC

clone size: many
V gene: TRBV6-1
D gene: -
J gene: TRBJ2-2
CDR3 protein: CASTRRDYTGELFF
CDR3 DNA: TGTGCCAGCACAAGGAGGGACTACACCGGGGAGCTGTTTTTT

clone size: -
V gene: TRBV2
D gene: -
J gene: TRBJ2-2
CDR3 protein: CASSPGPLYANTGELFF
CDR3 DNA: TGTGCCAGCAGCCCGGGGCCCCTTTACGCGAACACCGGGGAGCTGTTTTTT

clone size: -
V gene: TRBV11-2
D gene: -
J gene: TRBJ2-3
CDR3 protein: CASSPSLFTDTQYF
CDR3 DNA: TGTGCCAGCAGCCCCTCCCTTTTCACAGATACGCAGTATTTT

clone size: few
V gene: TRBV7-2
D gene: TRBD2
J gene: TRBJ2-5
CDR3 protein: CASSYGTRGETQYF
CDR3 DNA: TGTGCCAGCAGCTACGGGACGCGGGGGGAGACCCAGTACTTC

clone size: -
V gene: TRBV6-1
D gene: TRBD1
J gene: TRBJ1-2
CDR3 protein: CASSRDSDYGYTF
CDR3 DNA: TGTGCCAGCAGCAGGGACAGTGACTATGGCTACACCTTC

clone size: few
V gene: TRBV7-6
D gene: -
J gene: TRBJ1-2
CDR3 protein: CASSPVGSNYGYTF
CDR3 DNA: TGTGCCAGCAGCCCAGTGGGGTCCAACTATGGCTACACCTTC

clone size: few
V gene: TRBV7-8
D gene: -
J gene: TRBJ1-2
CDR3 protein: CASSLGRGDYGYTF
CDR3 DNA: TGTGCCAGCAGCTTAGGGAGGGGAGACTATGGCTACACCTTC

clone size: -
V gene: TRBV20-1
D gene: -
J gene: TRBJ2-3
CDR3 protein: CSASGAGTDTQYF
CDR3 DNA: TGCAGTGCTAGCGGGGCGGGGACAGATACGCAGTATTTT

clone size: -
V gene: TRBV6-1
D gene: TRBD1
J gene: TRBJ1-5
CDR3 protein: CASTEGQGALIYQPQHF
CDR3 DNA: TGTGCCAGCACTGAGGGGCAGGGGGCGCTTATCTATCAGCCCCAGCATTTT

clone size: -
V gene: TRBV20-1
D gene: TRBD2
J gene: TRBJ2-3
CDR3 protein: CSAWAGGDTQYF
CDR3 DNA: TGCAGTGCTTGGGCGGGGGGGGATACGCAGTATTTT

clone size: many
V gene: TRBV7-2
D gene: -
J gene: TRBJ2-5
CDR3 protein: CASSTLYTGIGETQYF
CDR3 DNA: TGTGCCAGCAGCACCCTCTATACGGGTATCGGAGAGACCCAGTACTTC

clone size: -
V gene: TRBV10-1
D gene: -
J gene: TRBJ2-7
CDR3 protein: CASSEGLTYEQYF
CDR3 DNA: TGCGCCAGCAGTGAGGGGCTTACATACGAGCAGTACTTC

clone size: -
V gene: TRBV24-1
D gene: -
J gene: TRBJ2-3
CDR3 protein: CATSDPRRAGDTQYF
CDR3 DNA: TGTGCCACCAGTGACCCCAGGAGGGCGGGAGATACGCAGTATTTT

clone size: -
V gene: TRBV7-2
D gene: TRBD1
J gene: TRBJ2-1
CDR3 protein: CASSSDPGTGHEQFF
CDR3 DNA: TGTGCCAGCAGCTCCGACCCCGGGACAGGGCATGAGCAGTTCTTC

clone size: few
V gene: TRBV7-2
D gene: TRBD1
J gene: TRBJ2-1
CDR3 protein: CASTLRGQGLFF
CDR3 DNA: TGTGCCAGCACCTTGAGGGGACAGGGGCTGTTCTTC

clone size: few
V gene: TRBV7-2
D gene: -
J gene: TRBJ2-1
CDR3 protein: CASSLGPRGTYNEQFF
CDR3 DNA: TGTGCCAGCAGCTTAGGCCCACGGGGCACCTACAATGAGCAGTTCTTC

clone size: -
V gene: TRBV20-1
D gene: -
J gene: TRBJ1-3
CDR3 protein: CSASWRIYGAGNTIYF
CDR3 DNA: TGCAGTGCTAGTTGGAGGATATATGGGGCTGGAAACACCATATATTTT

clone size: -
V gene: TRBV7-8
D gene: -
J gene: TRBJ2-2
CDR3 protein: CASSPRLPRYTGELFF
CDR3 DNA: TGTGCCAGCAGCCCCAGACTACCTCGATACACCGGGGAGCTGTTTTTT

clone size: few
V gene: TRBV4-3
D gene: -
J gene: TRBJ1-1
CDR3 protein: CASSQDVQGGTEAFF
CDR3 DNA: TGCGCCAGCAGCCAAGATGTTCAGGGAGGCACTGAAGCTTTCTTT

clone size: -
V gene: TRBV7-2
D gene: TRBD2
J gene: TRBJ2-1
CDR3 protein: CASSLQREAGEQFF
CDR3 DNA: TGTGCCAGCAGCCTACAGCGGGAGGCTGGTGAGCAGTTCTTC

clone size: few
V gene: TRBV28
D gene: TRBD1
J gene: TRBJ1-2
CDR3 protein: CASSLDRDVLYGYTF
CDR3 DNA: TGTGCCAGCAGTCTAGACAGGGATGTACTGTATGGCTACACCTTC

clone size: few
V gene: TRBV11-2
D gene: -
J gene: TRBJ1-3
CDR3 protein: CASSQNTIYF
CDR3 DNA: TGTGCCAGCAGCCAAAACACCATATATTTT

clone size: few
V gene: TRBV12-3/TRBV12-4
D gene: -
J gene: TRBJ1-3
CDR3 protein: CASRPGPGRTIYF
CDR3 DNA: TGTGCCAGCAGACCGGGACCCGGGCGCACCATATATTTT

clone size: -
V gene: TRBV3-1
D gene: -
J gene: TRBJ1-1
CDR3 protein: CASSQGGGAEAFF
CDR3 DNA: TGTGCCAGCAGCCAAGGGGGCGGTGCTGAAGCTTTCTTT

clone size: -
V gene: TRBV20-1
D gene: TRBD1
J gene: TRBJ1-5
CDR3 protein: CSASPQGAYQPQHF
CDR3 DNA: TGCAGTGCTAGCCCACAGGGGGCCTATCAGCCCCAGCATTTT

clone size: -
V gene: TRBV20-1
D gene: TRBD1
J gene: TRBJ1-2
CDR3 protein: CSARVRDRERGYTF
CDR3 DNA: TGCAGTGCTAGAGTCCGGGACAGGGAGCGTGGCTACACCTTC

clone size: -
V gene: TRBV6-2/TRBV6-3
D gene: -
J gene: TRBJ2-7
CDR3 protein: CASMGSAYEQYF
CDR3 DNA: TGTGCCAGCATGGGTAGCGCCTACGAGCAGTACTTC

clone size: -
V gene: TRBV20-1
D gene: TRBD1
J gene: TRBJ1-4
CDR3 protein: CSAGKTGTNEKLFF
CDR3 DNA: TGCAGTGCGGGGAAGACAGGGACTAATGAAAAACTGTTTTTT

clone size: -
V gene: TRBV4-1
D gene: -
J gene: TRBJ2-1
CDR3 protein: CASSQDVGSEQFF
CDR3 DNA: TGCGCCAGCAGCCAAGATGTGGGGTCTGAGCAGTTCTTC

clone size: -
V gene: TRBV12-3/TRBV12-4
D gene: -
J gene: TRBJ1-6
CDR3 protein: CASSYGRRISYNSPLHF
CDR3 DNA: TGTGCCAGCAGCTACGGACGTCGCATCTCCTATAATTCACCCCTCCACTTT

clone size: few
V gene: TRBV20-1
D gene: -
J gene: TRBJ2-5
CDR3 protein: CSARTRGPETQYF
CDR3 DNA: TGCAGTGCTAGAACGAGAGGGCCAGAGACCCAGTACTTC

clone size: -
V gene: TRBV2
D gene: -
J gene: TRBJ2-2
CDR3 protein: CASRRGVGTGELFF
CDR3 DNA: TGTGCCAGCCGTCGGGGAGTAGGCACCGGGGAGCTGTTTTTT